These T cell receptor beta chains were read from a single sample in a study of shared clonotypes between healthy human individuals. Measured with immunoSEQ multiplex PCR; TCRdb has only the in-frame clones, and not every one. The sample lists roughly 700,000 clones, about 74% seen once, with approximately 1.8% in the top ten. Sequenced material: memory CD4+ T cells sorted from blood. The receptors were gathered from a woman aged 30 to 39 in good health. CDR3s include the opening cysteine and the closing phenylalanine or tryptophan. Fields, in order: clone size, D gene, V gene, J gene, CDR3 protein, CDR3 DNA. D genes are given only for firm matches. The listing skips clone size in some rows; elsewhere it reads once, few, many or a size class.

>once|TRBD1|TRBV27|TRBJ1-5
CASSLSWDRGSRRNQPQHF
TGTGCCAGCAGTTTATCGTGGGACAGGGGTTCGCGGCGCAATCAGCCCCAGCATTTT
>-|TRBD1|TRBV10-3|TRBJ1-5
CAGPTQGDGNQPQHF
TGTGCCGGCCCGACTCAGGGGGATGGCAATCAGCCCCAGCATTTT
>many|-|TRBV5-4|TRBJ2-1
CASSLLSYTEQFF
TGTGCCAGCAGCTTATTGTCCTATACTGAGCAGTTCTTC
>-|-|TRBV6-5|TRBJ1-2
CASSPADFYGYTF
TGTGCCAGCAGCCCCGCAGACTTCTATGGCTACACCTTC
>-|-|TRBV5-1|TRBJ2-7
CASSIGEKDEQYF
TGCGCCAGCAGTATAGGGGAGAAGGACGAGCAGTACTTC
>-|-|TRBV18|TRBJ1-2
CASSQQNSRQSQDGYTF
TGTGCCAGCTCACAACAAAATTCGAGACAGTCTCAGGATGGCTACACCTTC
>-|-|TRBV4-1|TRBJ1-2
CASSQNAGANYGYTF
TGCGCCAGCAGCCAAAACGCGGGGGCTAACTATGGCTACACCTTC
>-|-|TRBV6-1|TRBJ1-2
CASSSRGRGGYTF
TGTGCCAGCAGTAGTCGGGGGCGCGGTGGCTACACCTTC
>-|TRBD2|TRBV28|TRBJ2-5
CASSPRGTSRETQYF
TGTGCCAGCAGTCCTAGGGGGACTAGTAGGGAGACCCAGTACTTC
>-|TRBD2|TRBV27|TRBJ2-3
CASRNIAGTDTQYF
TGTGCCAGCAGGAATATAGCGGGAACAGATACGCAGTATTTT
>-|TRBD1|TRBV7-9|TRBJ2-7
CASSFGVGGASAFYEQYF
TGTGCCAGCAGCTTTGGTGTAGGGGGCGCATCAGCCTTCTACGAGCAGTACTTC
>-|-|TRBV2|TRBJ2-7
CASSQAAVYEQYF
TGTGCCAGCAGCCAGGCTGCTGTCTACGAGCAGTACTTC
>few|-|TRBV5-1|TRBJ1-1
CASSLGAVGNTEAFF
TGCGCCAGCAGCTTGGGAGCGGTGGGGAACACTGAAGCTTTCTTT